This T cell receptor (beta chain) emerged from a study of CD8+ T cells in alopecia areata. The study, taken as a whole, reports: The study found TCR sharing across patients less clear than in mice, possibly for HLA reasons. There were also resident alphabeta T cells of normal skin sequenced in scalp samples.

From germline, CDR1 is SQVTM and CDR2 ANQGSEA. V gave up 5 bases and J gave up 0 bases, with 7 bases separating them. The CDR3 totals 12 residues. Isolation of CD4+ and CD8+ T cells from PBMCs was achieved by sorting. Sequencing templates came from extracted RNA that was reverse transcribed into cDNA. Method: immunoSEQ multiplex PCR; TCRdb's copy keeps in-frame clones and lacks some. The profile shows about 150,000 clones, about 60% of them singletons. With regard to this clone: Antigen specificity is unknown.

What was sequenced was CD4+ T cells sorted from blood. This chain links TRBV29-1 with TRBJ1-1; D is unresolved. The sequence was collected from a human donor in good health. The CDR3 region has the DNA TGCAGCGTTCGAGTAGTGAACACTGAAGCTTTCTTT. Residues: CSVRVVNTEAFF. The full variable domain, rest sourced from reference TRBV29-1 and TRBJ1-1, is SAVISQKPSRDICQRGTSLTIQCQVDSQVTMMFWYRQQPGQSLTLIATANQGSEATYESGFVIDKFPISRPNLTFSTLTVSNMSPEDSSIYLCSVRVVNTEAFFGQGTRLTVV.